The 30 T cell receptor beta chains presented below share a single source sample, sequenced in a study of blood T cell repertoires in COVID-19. TCRdb keeps only in-frame clones here, not all; method: immunoSEQ multiplex PCR. The top ten hold around 7.3% of the sample, which has a few hundred thousand clones, about 87% seen once. The material sequenced was peripheral blood. These receptors were taken from a woman between 65 and 79 years old with active or convalescent COVID-19.

The chain recombines TRBV20-1 with TRBJ2-7; D gene ambiguous. Per the germline V gene, CDR1 is DFQATT and CDR2 is SNEGSKA (reference sequence). Between the trimmed V and J ends, which lost 1 base and 7 bases, there was a span of 8 bases. This CDR3 region has 11 residues. The CDR3 DNA reads TGCAGTGCTAGAGGGAAGAGGGAGCAGTACTTC. It is translated as CSARGKREQYF.

The chain couples TRBV3-1 (or the pseudogene TRBV3-2) to TRBJ2-2; TRBD2 agrees at 8 bases. The CDR3 is 13 residues long. Unmatched junction bases numbered 5, after V lost 8 bases and J lost 6 bases. The germline V gene has CDR1 LGHDT and CDR2 YNNKEL (reference sequence). DNA for the CDR3: TGTGCCAGCCGGGAGGGGGGCGCCGGGGAGCTGTTTTTT. Translation gives CASREGGAGELFF.

The table lists this clone with a count of one. The chain is built from TRBV28 and TRBJ1-3, with 8 positions matching TRBD1. Germline CDR1 reads MDHEN; CDR2 reads SYDVKM. With 5 bases clipped from V and 0 bases from J, the junction kept 9 bases outside the gene matches. The CDR3 totals 17 residues. The CDR3, as DNA: TGTGCCAGCAGTCCCCCTCTCACAGGGGGCTCTGGAAACACCATATATTTT. This gives the protein CASSPPLTGGSGNTIYF. The full variable domain, in which reference TRBV28 and TRBJ1-3 provide the parts outside the CDR3, is DVKVTQSSRYLVKRTGEKVFLECVQDMDHENMFWYRQDPGLGLRLIYFSYDVKMKEKGDIPEGYSVSREKKERFSLILESASTNQTSMYLCASSPPLTGGSGNTIYFGEGSWLTVV.

The rearrangement uses TRBV15 and TRBJ1-2; weak D call: TRBD1 (6 bases). Germline lookup yields CDR1 LNHNV and CDR2 YYDKDF (reference sequence). Trimming stripped 6 bases from V and 3 bases from J, with 14 bases between. The CDR3 sequence is 14 residues long. DNA for the CDR3: TGTGCCACCAGTGGAGGGGGAGGGTACTATGGCTACACCTTC. This codes for CATSGGGGYYGYTF.

The chain has TRBV18 and TRBJ2-1, with a weak D call TRBD2 (6 bases). V was clipped by 11 bases and J by 5 bases, with 19 bases between them. From germline, CDR1 is KGHSH and CDR2 LQKENI. The CDR3 covers 14 residues. The CDR3 reads CAGGSGPFNNEQFF. For the CDR3, the DNA is TGTGCCGGGGGGTCGGGACCGTTTAACAATGAGCAGTTCTTC.

DNA for the CDR3: TGTGCCACCAGCACCCAGATCTTACAGGGGCTGCAAAAACTGTTTTTT. Encoded protein: CATSTQILQGLQKLFF. The chain recombines TRBV15 with TRBJ1-4, with 7 bases fitting TRBD1. The CDR3 runs 16 residues. V lost 4 bases, J lost 9 bases, and 14 bases stayed unmatched. In germline, CDR1 is LNHNV, CDR2 YYDKDF (reference sequence).

The rearrangement joins TRBV6-5 to TRBJ1-5; perhaps TRBD1 as D (5 bases). Trimming stripped 8 bases from V and 3 bases from J, with 14 bases between. This CDR3 spans 14 amino acids. Germline V gene sequence: CDR1 MNHEY, CDR2 SVGAGI. In DNA, the CDR3 is TGTGCCAGCTCGGCCCAGGGCAACAATCAGCCCCAGCATTTT. Translated: CASSAQGNNQPQHF.

This clone was observed many times. The V call is TRBV7-2, the J call TRBJ1-3, with D perhaps TRBD1 (5 bases). Per germline, CDR1 SGHTA and CDR2 FQGNSA. The V end lost 5 bases, the J end lost 2 bases, and 13 bases lay between the germline ends. CDR3 size: 15 residues. In DNA form, the CDR3 reads TGTGCCAGCAGCCCCGACAGTTGGGCTGGAAACACCATATATTTT. It codes for CASSPDSWAGNTIYF.

Written as DNA, the CDR3 is TGTGCCAGCAGTTACGGGGACAGGTCAGCAGGCTACACCTTC. It specifies CASSYGDRSAGYTF. This chain links TRBV6-6 with TRBJ1-2; 8 nucleotides agree with TRBD1. V lost 2 bases, J lost 8 bases, and 7 bases stayed unmatched. This CDR3 comprises 14 residues. The V gene's germline CDR1 is MNHNY and CDR2 SVGAGI (reference sequence).

This sequence joins TRBV18 and TRBJ2-7; D gene ambiguous. The V gene lost 4 bases and the J gene lost 4 bases, with 11 bases spanning the gap. The CDR3 runs 13 residues. CDR1 is KGHSH and CDR2 is LQKENI in the germline V gene. The CDR3 region is CASSLPNLYEQYF. The DNA for the CDR3 is TGTGCCAGCTCACTACCAAATTTATACGAGCAGTACTTC.

The V call is TRBV10-3, the J call TRBJ1-1; 8 bases are a match to TRBD1. Germline CDR1 is ENHRY and CDR2 is SYGVKD. The CDR3 sequence is 16 residues long. The V segment lost 0 bases and the J segment 6 bases; nucleotides outside the gene matches: 9. The CDR3 is CAISESLGQALSEAFF. The CDR3 nucleotides are TGTGCCATCAGTGAGTCCTTGGGACAGGCCCTATCTGAAGCTTTCTTT.

The chain carries TRBV4-3 and TRBJ1-1; 7 nucleotides line up with TRBD1. Germline lookup yields CDR1 LGHNA and CDR2 YSLEER. J gave up 7 bases and V 1 base, and 3 bases lay outside the gene matches. CDR3 length: 13 amino acids. Here the CDR3 reads CASSQATGFEAFF. CDR3 DNA: TGCGCCAGCAGCCAAGCGACAGGGTTTGAAGCTTTCTTT.

The chain couples TRBV6-1 to TRBJ1-1; D unresolved. Germline CDR1 MNHNS, CDR2 SASEGT. The CDR3 is 14 residues long. V lost 3 bases and J 1 base, leaving 9 bases between the germline ends. Here the CDR3 reads CASSETSSNTEAFF. Written as DNA, the CDR3 is TGTGCCAGCAGTGAGACATCTTCGAACACTGAAGCTTTCTTT.

This chain joins TRBV3-1 (or the pseudogene TRBV3-2) and TRBJ2-2; 7 bases map to TRBD2. The CDR3 consists of 16 residues. Germline V gene sequence: CDR1 LGHDT, CDR2 YNNKEL (reference sequence). With 2 bases clipped from V and 0 bases from J, the junction kept 3 bases outside the gene matches. In DNA, the CDR3 is TGTGCCAGCAGCCAATGGGGGGGTACGAACACCGGGGAGCTGTTTTTT. Protein sequence: CASSQWGGTNTGELFF.

This clone was seen ten or more times. The chain has TRBV5-8 and TRBJ1-2; no reliable D call. In germline, CDR1 is SGHTS, CDR2 YDEGEE. The CDR3 is 12 amino acids. Trimming shortened V by 4 bases and J by 4 bases, and 8 bases separated the two germline ends. The CDR3 loop reads CASSGVSYGYTF. Written as DNA, the CDR3 is TGTGCCAGCAGCGGAGTTAGCTATGGCTACACCTTC.

The V and J genes are TRBV2 and TRBJ1-3, with 9 bases fitting TRBD1. V lost 9 bases and J lost 5; bases outside the gene matches: 5. Germline V CDR1 and CDR2: SNHLY, FYNNEI. The CDR3 loop spans 13 amino acids. The CDR3 loop is CARGDRARNTIYF. In nucleotides, the CDR3 is TGTGCCAGGGGGGACAGGGCAAGAAACACCATATATTTT. Variable domain in full (rest from reference TRBV2 and TRBJ1-3): EPEVTQTPSHQVTQMGQEVILRCVPISNHLYFYWYRQILGQKVEFLVSFYNNEISEKSEIFDDQFSVERPDGSNFTLKIRSTKLEDSAMYFCARGDRARNTIYFGEGSWLTVV.

The chain employs TRBV7-8 and TRBJ2-7, with 9 bases aligning to TRBD1. J lost 5 bases, V lost 1 base, and 9 bases had no gene match. The CDR3 runs 16 residues. CDR1 is SGHVS and CDR2 is FQNEAQ in the germline V gene. The CDR3 here is CASSLGTGTGGHEQYF. The CDR3 nucleotides read TGTGCCAGCAGCTTAGGTACGGGAACAGGGGGCCACGAGCAGTACTTC.

J is TRBJ1-6 and V is TRBV5-4; TRBD1 might be the D (5 bases). The CDR3 spans 13 residues. CDR1 SGHNT and CDR2 YYREEE come from the germline V gene (reference sequence). Trimming removed 1 base from V and 10 bases from J, with 9 bases in between. CDR3: CASSLQGPSPLHF. Written as DNA, the CDR3 is TGTGCCAGCAGCTTGCAGGGTCCCTCACCCCTCCACTTT.

This chain joins TRBV7-2 and TRBJ1-5; 7 bases agree with TRBD1. Germline CDR1 reads SGHTA; CDR2 reads FQGNSA. After removal of 5 bases from V and 6 bases from J, the junction contained 7 bases not matched to a gene. The CDR3 has 14 residues. The CDR3 DNA is TGTGCCAGCAGCACCCGACAGGGCGGTCAGCCCCAGCATTTT. This sequence encodes CASSTRQGGQPQHF.

The chain combines TRBV9 with TRBJ2-3, with 9 nucleotides matching TRBD1. V lost 3 bases to trimming and J lost 3 bases; unmatched junction nucleotides: 8. There are 16 residues in the CDR3. Germline lookup yields CDR1 SGDLS and CDR2 YYNGEE. The CDR3 DNA sequence: TGTGCCAGCAGCGAATCGACAGGGGGAGGGACAGATACGCAGTATTTT. Translating gives CASSESTGGGTDTQYF.

V gene TRBV5-3 combines with J gene TRBJ1-1; 9 bases map to TRBD1. TRBV5-3 is an ORF, and what it does is uncertain. With V trimmed by 4 bases and J by 2 bases, 6 bases remained unmatched. The CDR3 is 15 amino acids. The CDR3 DNA follows: TGTGCCAGAAGCCCTGGACAGGGGAGTAACACTGAAGCTTTCTTT. This gives the protein CARSPGQGSNTEAFF.

The CDR3 sequence: CASSPGAGTPGETQYF. CDR3 nucleotides: TGTGCCAGCAGTCCAGGAGCCGGGACACCCGGGGAGACCCAGTACTTC. The chain is built from TRBV11-2 and TRBJ2-5; possible D gene TRBD1, 6 bases. V shed 6 bases and J shed 5 bases, with 22 bases lying between them. Germline CDR1 SGHAT, CDR2 FQNNGV. The CDR3 length is 16 residues.

CDR3 amino acids: CASSRQFGNTGELFF. Here the CDR3 DNA reads TGTGCCAGCAGTCGACAGTTTGGGAACACCGGGGAGCTGTTTTTT. The rearrangement links TRBV6-2 or TRBV6-3 to TRBJ2-2, with D perhaps matching TRBD1 (5 bases). The CDR3 extends over 15 amino acids. The germline gives CDR1 MNHEY, CDR2 SVGEGT. V dropped 5 bases and J dropped 1 base, with 11 bases sitting between them.

The chain couples TRBV5-8 to TRBJ2-7; 8 nucleotides align to TRBD2. CDR3 length equals 15 residues. Germline V gene sequence: CDR1 SGHTS, CDR2 YDEGEE. Unmatched junction bases numbered 4, after V lost 0 bases and J lost 2 bases. The CDR3 bases are TGTGCCAGCAGCTTGGGCGGGACTAGACCCTACGAGCAGTACTTC. This encodes CASSLGGTRPYEQYF. Variable domain in full (rest from reference TRBV5-8 and TRBJ2-7): EAGVTQSPTHLIKTRGQQATLRCSPISGHTSVYWYQQALGLGLQFLLWYDEGEERNRGNFPPRFSGRQFPNYSSELNVNALELEDSALYLCASSLGGTRPYEQYFGPGTRLTVT.

The chain employs TRBV7-9 and TRBJ2-2; D not resolved. Germline V gives CDR1 SEHNR, CDR2 FQNEAQ (reference sequence). CDR3 length equals 16 residues. The V and J ends lost 2 bases and 1 base respectively, with 11 bases between them. CDR3: CASSLTRLMNTGELFF. The CDR3 region has the DNA TGTGCCAGCAGCTTAACTCGTCTAATGAACACCGGGGAGCTGTTTTTT.

This rearrangement joins TRBV7-8 to TRBJ1-4; D is uncertain. The CDR3 has 13 amino acids. Trimming left V 1 base short and J 8 bases short, with 8 bases between. Looked up from germline, CDR1 is SGHVS and CDR2 is FQNEAQ. The DNA for the CDR3 is TGTGCCAGCAGCTTAGGAATACAGGAAAAACTGTTTTTT. This translates into CASSLGIQEKLFF.

Only a few counts were recorded for this clone. This sequence joins TRBV6-2 or TRBV6-3 and TRBJ1-2; D unresolved. This CDR3 is built from 15 residues. The V and J ends lost 2 bases and 0 bases respectively, with 10 bases between them. CDR1 and CDR2 from the germline V gene are MNHEY and SVGEGT. CDR3 in amino acids: CASSYPHRANYGYTF. The DNA of the CDR3 is TGTGCCAGCAGTTACCCCCACAGAGCTAACTATGGCTACACCTTC.

About this clone: This sample includes further DNA sequences coding for the same CDR3. The rearrangement joins TRBV9 to TRBJ1-6; the match to TRBD1 covers 9 bases. Germline CDR1 SGDLS, CDR2 YYNGEE. V gave up 7 bases and J gave up 7 bases; unmatched junction bases: 6. CDR3 length: 14 residues. CDR3 protein: CASSGGQGNSPLHF. CDR3 in DNA: TGTGCCAGCTCTGGTGGACAGGGGAATTCACCCCTCCACTTT.

This chain connects TRBV19 to TRBJ2-1; weak D call: TRBD1 (6 bases). The germline V gene has CDR1 LNHDA and CDR2 SQIVND (reference sequence). This CDR3 comprises 13 residues. The germline V and J ends were trimmed by 7 bases and 9 bases, with 16 bases remaining between them. The CDR3 protein is CASTHGTPPEQFF. The DNA of the CDR3 is TGTGCCAGTACCCACGGGACACCCCCTGAGCAGTTCTTC.

This clone was seen a single time. This chain joins TRBV9 and TRBJ1-4; 9 bases align to TRBD1. With V trimmed by 1 base and J by 7 bases, 5 bases remained unmatched. This CDR3 is built from 15 residues. Germline CDR1 SGDLS, CDR2 YYNGEE. This CDR3 is CASSVTGGAGEKLFF. The CDR3 DNA follows: TGTGCCAGCAGCGTAACAGGGGGCGCCGGTGAAAAACTGTTTTTT. Complete variable domain (other parts from reference TRBV9 and TRBJ1-4): DSGVTQTPKHLITATGQRVTLRCSPRSGDLSVYWYQQSLDQGLQFLIQYYNGEERAKGNILERFSAQQFPDLHSELNLSSLELGDSALYFCASSVTGGAGEKLFFGSGTQLSVL.